The sequence of this T cell receptor beta chain was determined in a study of cytomegalovirus exposure and HLA in healthy donors. This clone was counted a few times. PCR used 60 Vbeta primers and 13 Jbeta primers. Clones were sequenced by immunoSEQ multiplex PCR, and TCRdb holds only the in-frame ones, with some missing. The table includes about 200,000 clones, 60% to 80% detected once. This receptor was taken from a male donor in good health and CMV-seronegative. The sequenced material came from PBMCs.

CDR3: CASSLDRRYTEAFF. DNA for the CDR3: TGTGCCAGCAGTTTGGACAGGAGGTACACTGAAGCTTTCTTT. The V and J genes are TRBV27 and TRBJ1-1; 7 bases line up with TRBD1. Unmatched junction bases numbered 4, after V lost 3 bases and J lost 3 bases. This CDR3 comprises 14 residues. The V gene's germline CDR1 is MNHEY and CDR2 SMNVEV (reference sequence).